The 3 T cell receptor beta chains below come from one sample, sequenced in a study of blood T cell repertoires in COVID-19. Produced via immunoSEQ multiplex PCR; TCRdb's table is partial and in-frame only. The sample shows 120,000 to 150,000 clones, around 90% of them seen only once. Input material: peripheral blood. The receptors derive from a human donor with COVID-19, enrolled during active disease. The donor label of this sample is uncertain.

The rearrangement links TRBV2 to TRBJ1-5; perhaps TRBD1 as D (6 bases). V lost 6 bases, J lost 4 bases, and 10 bases lay in between. This CDR3 spans 13 amino acids. The V gene's germline CDR1 is SNHLY and CDR2 FYNNEI. CDR3 sequence (DNA): TGTGCCAGCAGCACGGACAGAAATCAGCCCCAGCATTTT. Its protein product is CASSTDRNQPQHF.

The chain links TRBV28 to TRBJ2-3, with 7 bases that match TRBD2. There are 15 residues in the CDR3. The ends lost 5 bases at V and 0 bases at J; junction bases unmatched: 5. Germline values: CDR1 MDHEN, CDR2 SYDVKM. The CDR3, as DNA: TGTGCCAGCAGTCCCGGGGGGATGAGCACAGATACGCAGTATTTT. Translated, it gives CASSPGGMSTDTQYF.

V is TRBV2 and J is TRBJ1-1; a weak D match, TRBD1 (6 bases). CDR3 length: 15 amino acids. The germline V gene has CDR1 SNHLY and CDR2 FYNNEI. Trimming removed 6 bases at V and 0 bases at J, with 14 bases between. The CDR3 here is CASRTRGGLNTEAFF. CDR3 nucleotides: TGTGCCAGCAGGACCCGAGGGGGACTGAACACTGAAGCTTTCTTT.